These 19 T cell receptor beta chains were sequenced from one sample in a study of human thymus T cells (dated by TCRdb to the early 2020s). The thymus tissue came from surgical resects taken out during corrective cardiac surgery. The method behind the library was the immunoSEQ multiplex PCR assay. TCRdb obtained this table from immuneACCESS and retained in-frame rearrangements with V and J assigned. These tables miss some clones; where compared with another copy, unresolved V genes account for less than half of the shortfall, and the remainder is unexplained. The sample table lists tens of thousands of clones, over 85% of them with a count of one. Clones ranked in the top ten supply 0.034% of the sample. Source material: thymus tissue. Receptors were obtained from a girl less than two years old with a congenital heart defect but otherwise immunologically healthy.

The rearrangement uses TRBV6-1 and TRBJ2-6; unclear D gene. CDR3 length equals 15 residues. Deletions cut 2 bases from V and 2 bases from J, with 7 bases between. Germline CDR1 MNHNS, CDR2 SASEGT. DNA for the CDR3: TGTGCCAGCAGTGAACACAGCGCTGGGGCCAACGTCCTGACTTTC. This encodes CASSEHSAGANVLTF.

This clone was found once. This chain uses TRBV30 with TRBJ1-4, with TRBD1 matching 7 bases. Per germline, CDR1 GTSNPN and CDR2 SVGIG (reference sequence). The CDR3 has 17 residues. J lost 8 bases, V lost 0 bases, and 15 bases had no gene match. The CDR3 DNA reads TGTGCCTGGAGTGTAATGACCCACACAGGGGCAATCGAAAAACTGTTTTTT. Protein sequence: CAWSVMTHTGAIEKLFF. The full variable domain, rest sourced from reference TRBV30 and TRBJ1-4, is SQTIHQWPATLVQPVGSPLSLECTVEGTSNPNLYWYRQAAGRGLQLLFYSVGIGQISSEVPQNLSASRPQDRQFILSSKKLLLSDSGFYLCAWSVMTHTGAIEKLFFGSGTQLSVL.

The chain combines TRBV5-1 with TRBJ2-1; 10 bases are shared with TRBD2. Unmatched junction bases numbered 11, after V lost 5 bases and J lost 0 bases. Germline V gene lookup returns CDR1 SGHRS and CDR2 YFSETQ. The CDR3 loop spans 18 amino acids. In DNA, the CDR3 is TGCGCCAGCAGTCTAGCAGCGGGAGGGCTCAGCTCCTACAATGAGCAGTTCTTC. This encodes CASSLAAGGLSSYNEQFF.

This clone has a single count. CDR3 DNA: TGTGCCAGCAGTTTGACCGCAGGGAGGAATGAAAAACTGTTTTTT. Protein: CASSLTAGRNEKLFF. The V and J genes are TRBV28 and TRBJ1-4; perhaps TRBD1 as D (5 bases). CDR3 length: 15 amino acids. Trimming took off 3 bases at V and 5 bases at J, with 13 bases between the two ends. CDR1 and CDR2 (germline): MDHEN, SYDVKM.

The J gene is TRBJ2-7, the V gene TRBV28, with D tentatively TRBD1 (6 bases). Per the germline V gene, CDR1 is MDHEN and CDR2 is SYDVKM. V was pared by 3 bases and J by 4 bases, with 25 bases between. This CDR3 has 18 amino acids. The chain's CDR3 is CASSFSDSQPHQGYEQYF. Written as DNA, the CDR3 is TGTGCCAGCAGTTTCTCCGACAGTCAGCCACACCAGGGGTACGAGCAGTACTTC.

The chain joins TRBV28 to TRBJ1-2, with TRBD1 matching over 8 bases. The CDR3 spans 17 residues. From germline, CDR1 is MDHEN and CDR2 SYDVKM. After removal of 3 bases from V and 0 bases from J, the junction contained 9 bases not matched to a gene. The DNA for the CDR3 is TGTGCCAGCAGTTTTCGGACAGGGAGGGGGCCTAACTATGGCTACACCTTC. This translates into CASSFRTGRGPNYGYTF.

This chain uses TRBV12-5 with TRBJ1-1; 8 nucleotides line up with TRBD1. V was pared by 6 bases and J by 1 base, with 7 bases of the junction left unmatched. The CDR3 covers 15 residues. The germline CDR1 and CDR2 sequences are LGHNT and FRNRAP. The CDR3 DNA reads TGTGCTAGTGGACGGACTGGGACAGGGAACACTGAAGCTTTCTTT. This codes for CASGRTGTGNTEAFF.

The J gene is TRBJ1-3, the V gene TRBV4-1; 7 positions agree with TRBD1. CDR3 length equals 20 residues. Germline V gene data show CDR1 as MGHRA and CDR2 as YSYEKL. V lost 4 bases to trimming and J lost 0 bases; unmatched junction nucleotides: 18. The CDR3 region has the DNA TGCGCCAGCAGCCCTTTAGACAGGGTTTGGGAAGATGGCTCTGGAAACACCATATATTTT. It codes for CASSPLDRVWEDGSGNTIYF.

This clone came up once. The chain uses TRBV18 and TRBJ2-2, with 13 bases lining up with TRBD2. Germline CDR1 KGHSH, CDR2 LQKENI. This CDR3 has 18 residues. V lost 0 bases and J lost 4; bases outside the gene matches: 5. The chain's CDR3 is CASSPPVGTSGTTGELFF. The CDR3 nucleotides read TGTGCCAGCTCACCACCTGTTGGGACTAGCGGGACCACCGGGGAGCTGTTTTTT.

This rearrangement joins TRBV11-2 to TRBJ2-5; 8 nucleotides line up with TRBD2. Germline V lookup: CDR1 SGHAT, CDR2 FQNNGV. The CDR3 is 14 amino acids. With 3 bases clipped from V and 5 bases from J, the junction kept 5 bases outside the gene matches. The CDR3 sequence: CASSFSGSGETQYF. The CDR3 DNA reads TGTGCCAGCAGCTTCAGCGGGAGTGGGGAGACCCAGTACTTC. The full variable domain, its missing parts supplied by reference TRBV11-2 and TRBJ2-5, is EAGVAQSPRYKIIEKRQSVAFWCNPISGHATLYWYQQILGQGPKLLIQFQNNGVVDDSQLPKDRFSAERLKGVDSTLKIQPAKLEDSAVYLCASSFSGSGETQYFGPGTRLLVL.

The chain links TRBV12-5 to TRBJ1-5; unclear D gene. CDR1 is LGHNT and CDR2 is FRNRAP in the germline V gene. The CDR3 sequence is 15 residues long. Trimming stripped 3 bases from V and 4 bases from J, with 13 bases between. CDR3 nucleotide sequence: TGTGCTAGTGGTTTAGTAGACGGAGCAAATCAGCCCCAGCATTTT. Translation: CASGLVDGANQPQHF.

The CDR3 loop reads CASAPLRAELSNTGELFF. The CDR3 DNA is TGTGCCAGCGCCCCTTTGAGAGCGGAGCTTTCGAACACCGGGGAGCTGTTTTTT. The V gene is TRBV27, the J gene TRBJ2-2; weak D call: TRBD2 (5 bases). V was cut by 8 bases and J by 0 bases, with 22 bases left in between. The CDR3 totals 18 residues. Germline CDR1 MNHEY, CDR2 SMNVEV (reference sequence).

The gene calls are TRBV27 and TRBJ1-2; the D is unclear. The V end lost 1 base, the J end lost 4 bases, and 7 bases lay between the germline ends. CDR1 and CDR2 from the germline V gene are MNHEY and SMNVEV (reference sequence). The CDR3 is 13 amino acids. This CDR3 reads CASSLLPSYGYTF. DNA of the CDR3: TGTGCCAGCAGTTTATTGCCATCCTATGGCTACACCTTC.

The rearrangement uses TRBV28 and TRBJ2-3, with D uncertain. V was trimmed by 5 bases and J by 7 bases, leaving 16 bases between them. The CDR3 covers 14 residues. From germline, CDR1 is MDHEN and CDR2 SYDVKM. Written as DNA, the CDR3 is TGTGCCAGCAGTCCCCGATGCTTGCTAAATACGCAGTATTTT. Protein: CASSPRCLLNTQYF.

This clone was seen just once. V and J are TRBV5-4 and TRBJ2-5, with D perhaps matching TRBD2 (7 bases). The CDR3 consists of 15 residues. Germline V gives CDR1 SGHNT, CDR2 YYREEE (reference sequence). V was cut by 0 bases and J by 4 bases, with 13 bases left in between. The CDR3 DNA follows: TGTGCCAGCAGCTTGGCCAAGGGGGAGGGAGAGACCCAGTACTTC. Residues: CASSLAKGEGETQYF. The whole variable domain, remainder taken from reference TRBV5-4 and TRBJ2-5, is ETGVTQSPTHLIKTRGQQVTLRCSSQSGHNTVSWYQQALGQGPQFIFQYYREEENGRGNFPPRFSGLQFPNYSSELNVNALELDDSALYLCASSLAKGEGETQYFGPGTRLLVL.

The chain links TRBV15 to TRBJ2-1; 8 nucleotides match TRBD2. V shed 0 bases and J 3 bases; nucleotides not matched to a gene: 7. This CDR3 is built from 17 residues. CDR1 is LNHNV and CDR2 is YYDKDF in the germline V gene (reference sequence). CDR3 amino acids: CATSRDGGGRRYNEQFF. The CDR3 DNA sequence: TGTGCCACCAGCAGAGATGGGGGCGGGAGGCGCTACAATGAGCAGTTCTTC.

V usage is TRBV6-1 and J usage is TRBJ1-5; D is uncertain. The germline CDR1 and CDR2 sequences are MNHNS and SASEGT. This CDR3 has 14 residues. V lost 8 bases, J lost 0 bases, and 11 bases lay in between. CDR3 sequence reads: CASRAHSSNQPQHF. The CDR3 bases are TGTGCCAGCCGGGCTCATAGTAGCAATCAGCCCCAGCATTTT.

The rearrangement links TRBV7-9 to TRBJ1-2; D possibly corresponds to TRBD1 (5 bases). Per germline, CDR1 SEHNR and CDR2 FQNEAQ (reference sequence). The CDR3 has 14 amino acids. Trimming shortened V by 1 base and J by 6 bases, and 12 bases separated the two germline ends. CDR3 residues: CASSLVPGSDGYTF. In DNA, the CDR3 is TGTGCCAGCAGCTTAGTTCCAGGGTCGGATGGCTACACCTTC.

The V gene is TRBV10-1, the J gene TRBJ2-7; no clear D. V lost 2 bases, J lost 6 bases, and 8 bases lay in between. CDR3 length equals 12 residues. Germline V gene lookup returns CDR1 WNHNN and CDR2 SYGVQD (reference sequence). The DNA of the CDR3 is TGCGCCAGCAGTGAGGTCGGCGCCGAGCAGTACTTC. Its protein product is CASSEVGAEQYF.